A single sample is the source of the 30 T cell receptor beta chains below, sequenced in a study of blood T cell repertoires in COVID-19. Assay used: immunoSEQ multiplex PCR; TCRdb lists only in-frame clones, some missing. The data contain 150,000 or so clones, about 82% of them singletons. The sample consisted of peripheral blood. The source is an elderly woman with active or convalescent COVID-19.

The J gene is TRBJ1-1, the V gene TRBV21-1; the D call of TRBD1 is as the table states it, not checked on the DNA. TRBV21-1 is given as a pseudogene. This CDR3 is 21 amino acids long. As DNA, the CDR3 is TGTGCCAGCAGCGGGGGGAACCAACGGGACAGACAGTTTATCCCGAACACTGAAGCTTTCTTT. This translates into CASSGGNQRDRQFIPNTEAFF.

This clone appeared once. The chain joins TRBV2 to TRBJ2-1; D perhaps matches TRBD1 (6 bases). Germline CDR1 and CDR2: SNHLY and FYNNEI. This CDR3 region has 16 residues. The V end was cut by 4 bases, the J end by 1 base, with 14 bases between. CDR3 nucleotide sequence: TGTGCCAGCAGTGCCCGACAGGTCGGGTCCTACAATGAGCAGTTCTTC. This codes for CASSARQVGSYNEQFF.

The chain combines TRBV3-1 (or the pseudogene TRBV3-2) with TRBJ1-2; 10 bases are shared with TRBD1. Losses at the gene ends were 2 bases for V and 5 bases for J; bases not matched to a gene: 2. Germline V CDR1 and CDR2: LGHDT, YNNKEL (reference sequence). The CDR3 consists of 14 residues. This chain's CDR3 is CASSQRQGAYGYTF. The CDR3 bases are TGTGCCAGCAGCCAACGACAGGGGGCGTATGGCTACACCTTC.

The rearrangement uses TRBV29-1 and TRBJ1-5, with 8 bases identical to TRBD1. The V gene's germline CDR1 is SQVTM and CDR2 ANQGSEA. There are 13 residues in the CDR3. Trimming removed 4 bases from V and 7 bases from J; junction bases left unmatched: 6. The CDR3 DNA reads TGCAGCGTTGTAGTGGACAGGGAGCAGCCCCAGCATTTT. Amino acid sequence: CSVVVDREQPQHF.

The V gene is TRBV5-4, the J gene TRBJ2-1; 8 bases align to TRBD1. The CDR3 runs to 15 residues. V shed 4 bases and J 1 base; nucleotides not matched to a gene: 4. Germline CDR1 reads SGHNT; CDR2 reads YYREEE (reference sequence). The CDR3 region is CASSVGQESYNEQFF. The DNA for the CDR3 is TGTGCCAGCAGCGTGGGACAGGAGTCCTACAATGAGCAGTTCTTC. Full variable domain (outside the CDR3, taken from reference TRBV5-4 and TRBJ2-1): ETGVTQSPTHLIKTRGQQVTLRCSSQSGHNTVSWYQQALGQGPQFIFQYYREEENGRGNFPPRFSGLQFPNYSSELNVNALELDDSALYLCASSVGQESYNEQFFGPGTRLTVL.

This chain's CDR3 is CSAKDRGLDGYTF. Here the CDR3 DNA reads TGCAGCGCCAAGGACAGGGGCCTAGACGGCTACACCTTC. This rearrangement joins TRBV29-1 to TRBJ1-2; 9 bases map to TRBD1. The junction had 11 bases not matched to a gene; V was cut back by 7 bases and J by 8 bases. Germline V gives CDR1 SQVTM, CDR2 ANQGSEA. The CDR3 is 13 amino acids.

The chain is built from TRBV5-4 and TRBJ2-3, with unresolved D. Germline CDR1 reads SGHNT; CDR2 reads YYREEE (reference sequence). Trimming cost V 0 bases and J 5 bases, with 13 bases left between them. This CDR3 is 15 amino acids long. The CDR3 loop is CASSLASRPKDTQYF. CDR3 DNA sequence: TGTGCCAGCAGCTTGGCGTCTAGACCTAAAGATACGCAGTATTTT. The full variable domain, completed using reference TRBV5-4 and TRBJ2-3, is ETGVTQSPTHLIKTRGQQVTLRCSSQSGHNTVSWYQQALGQGPQFIFQYYREEENGRGNFPPRFSGLQFPNYSSELNVNALELDDSALYLCASSLASRPKDTQYFGPGTRLTVL.

The CDR3 sequence: CASSANQENNQPQHF. The DNA for the CDR3 is TGTGCCAGCAGCGCCAACCAGGAAAACAATCAGCCCCAGCATTTT. The gene calls are TRBV9 and TRBJ1-5; D is unresolved. The CDR3 contains 15 residues. CDR1 SGDLS and CDR2 YYNGEE come from the germline V gene. V shed 3 bases and J shed 3 bases, with 13 bases lying between them.

The rearrangement uses TRBV6-6 and TRBJ1-2, with 8 bases lining up with TRBD1. Germline CDR1 and CDR2: MNHNY and SVGAGI (reference sequence). V lost 4 bases, J lost 6 bases, and 7 bases stayed unmatched. The length of the CDR3 is 14 residues. This CDR3 is CASSSPDRVDGYTF. The CDR3 DNA reads TGTGCCAGCAGTTCCCCGGACAGGGTCGATGGCTACACCTTC.

This sequence joins TRBV5-8 and TRBJ1-5; 8 nucleotides line up with TRBD1. Trimming removed 0 bases from V and 3 bases from J; junction bases left unmatched: 11. Germline CDR1 and CDR2: SGHTS and YDEGEE. The CDR3 contains 18 residues. Here the CDR3 reads CASSLGGTGNGNNQPQHF. For the CDR3, the DNA is TGTGCCAGCAGCTTGGGGGGGACAGGAAATGGTAACAATCAGCCCCAGCATTTT.

The chain joins TRBV7-9 to TRBJ1-6; tentatively, D is TRBD1 (6 bases). Trimming cost V 4 bases and J 6 bases, with 22 bases left between them. The germline V gene has CDR1 SEHNR and CDR2 FQNEAQ (reference sequence). The CDR3 runs 18 residues. CDR3 sequence: CASSWQAGGGFGNSPLHF. DNA for the CDR3: TGTGCCAGCAGCTGGCAAGCTGGTGGGGGCTTTGGTAATTCACCCCTCCACTTT.

The chain has TRBV18 and TRBJ1-4, with D tentatively TRBD1 (5 bases). V was shortened by 6 bases and J by 0 bases, with 14 bases between the two germline ends. This CDR3 has 16 amino acids. Per germline, CDR1 KGHSH and CDR2 LQKENI. Here the CDR3 reads CASSPRQGSTNEKLFF. In DNA, the CDR3 is TGTGCCAGCTCGCCCCGCCAGGGATCAACTAATGAAAAACTGTTTTTT. Complete variable domain (other parts from reference TRBV18 and TRBJ1-4): NAGVMQNPRHLVRRRGQEARLRCSPMKGHSHVYWYRQLPEEGLKFMVYLQKENIIDESGMPKERFSAEFPKEGPSILRIQQVVRGDSAAYFCASSPRQGSTNEKLFFGSGTQLSVL.

The chain has TRBV7-2 and TRBJ1-2; perhaps TRBD1 as D (5 bases). Deletions cut 1 base from V and 7 bases from J, with 10 bases between. There are 13 residues in the CDR3. CDR1 is SGHTA and CDR2 is FQGNSA in the germline V gene. The CDR3 nucleotides read TGTGCCAGCAGCTTAGGCAGGGAACTTGGCTACACCTTC. Protein: CASSLGRELGYTF.

This chain uses TRBV30 with TRBJ1-2; no clear D gene. Per the germline V gene, CDR1 is GTSNPN and CDR2 is SVGIG (reference sequence). V gave up 2 bases and J gave up 8 bases, with 15 bases separating them. The CDR3 is 13 residues long. CDR3 sequence (DNA): TGTGCCTGGAGTCCTAAAGGGCCGGGGGGCTACACCTTC. This codes for CAWSPKGPGGYTF.

The CDR3 spells CASSPRDTFSYNSPLHF. The DNA of the CDR3 is TGTGCCAGCAGCCCGAGAGACACCTTCTCCTATAATTCACCCCTCCACTTT. The chain carries TRBV27 and TRBJ1-6, with D uncertain. The CDR3 covers 17 residues. In germline, CDR1 is MNHEY, CDR2 SMNVEV (reference sequence). Trimming took 6 bases from V and 0 from J, leaving 15 bases between them.

The genes are TRBV7-9 and TRBJ1-3; D not certain. The germline gives CDR1 SEHNR, CDR2 FQNEAQ (reference sequence). The CDR3 is made up of 13 amino acids. V lost 6 bases and J 5 bases, leaving 11 bases between the germline ends. The CDR3 loop reads CASSPSIRNTIYF. DNA for the CDR3: TGTGCCAGCAGTCCTAGCATAAGAAACACCATATATTTT.

The chain carries TRBV5-6 and TRBJ1-3; 8 nucleotides match TRBD1. Looked up from germline, CDR1 is SGHDT and CDR2 is YYEEEE. The CDR3 is 18 amino acids. J gave up 0 bases and V 0 bases, and 8 bases lay outside the gene matches. CDR3 in amino acids: CASSLGQGASSSGNTIYF. CDR3 coding DNA: TGTGCCAGCAGCTTGGGCCAGGGGGCGAGTAGCTCTGGAAACACCATATATTTT.

J is TRBJ1-1 and V is TRBV3-1 (or the pseudogene TRBV3-2); unclear D gene. Trimming stripped 0 bases from V and 6 bases from J, with 20 bases between. CDR3 length: 17 residues. The germline V gene has CDR1 LGHDT and CDR2 YNNKEL (reference sequence). The CDR3 loop is CASSQEMGGIGRAEAFF. DNA of the CDR3: TGTGCCAGCAGCCAAGAAATGGGCGGCATAGGGAGGGCTGAAGCTTTCTTT.

V gene TRBV5-4 combines with J gene TRBJ2-5; 8 bases are shared with TRBD2. With 0 bases clipped from V and 5 bases from J, the junction kept 0 bases outside the gene matches. CDR3 length: 13 residues. Germline V gives CDR1 SGHNT, CDR2 YYREEE (reference sequence). For the CDR3, the DNA is TGTGCCAGCAGCTTGGCTAGCGGGGAGACCCAGTACTTC. Translation gives CASSLASGETQYF. The full variable domain, in which reference TRBV5-4 and TRBJ2-5 provide the parts outside the CDR3, is ETGVTQSPTHLIKTRGQQVTLRCSSQSGHNTVSWYQQALGQGPQFIFQYYREEENGRGNFPPRFSGLQFPNYSSELNVNALELDDSALYLCASSLASGETQYFGPGTRLLVL.

This chain links TRBV7-2 with TRBJ2-1; 10 positions match TRBD2. The CDR3 spans 14 residues. J gave up 8 bases and V 5 bases, and 6 bases lay outside the gene matches. CDR1 is SGHTA, CDR2 FQGNSA, per germline. CDR3 region: CASSKAGGPDEQFF. The DNA of the CDR3 is TGTGCCAGCAGCAAAGCGGGGGGGCCGGATGAGCAGTTCTTC.

This chain connects TRBV5-1 to TRBJ2-5; 7 bases align to TRBD1. The J segment lost 0 bases and the V segment lost 0 bases, leaving 14 bases of the junction unmatched. CDR3 size: 19 residues. From germline, CDR1 is SGHRS and CDR2 YFSETQ. The CDR3 region is CASSLAAFPTDRYQETQYF. The DNA for the CDR3 is TGCGCCAGCAGCTTGGCAGCGTTCCCCACGGACAGGTACCAAGAGACCCAGTACTTC.

The chain joins TRBV2 to TRBJ1-3; 8 bases map to TRBD1. Germline CDR1 is SNHLY and CDR2 is FYNNEI. There are 19 residues in the CDR3. Germline trimming cut 4 bases from V and 0 bases from J; bases unmatched to any gene: 14. The CDR3 sequence: CASSVSRDRFRDSGNTIYF. As DNA, the CDR3 is TGTGCCAGCAGTGTAAGCCGGGACAGGTTCAGGGACTCTGGAAACACCATATATTTT.

The J gene is TRBJ1-2, the V gene TRBV7-2; TRBD1 matches at 10 bases. The junction had 6 bases not matched to a gene; V was cut back by 7 bases and J by 4 bases. The CDR3 extends over 14 amino acids. Germline lookup yields CDR1 SGHTA and CDR2 FQGNSA. The CDR3 DNA is TGTGCCAGCACCCCAGGGGACAGGGGCTATGGCTACACCTTC. Protein: CASTPGDRGYGYTF.

The chain has TRBV15 and TRBJ1-4; 7 nucleotides match TRBD1. J gave up 8 bases and V 3 bases, and 9 bases lay outside the gene matches. CDR1 is LNHNV, CDR2 YYDKDF, per germline (reference sequence). The CDR3 extends over 15 amino acids. CDR3 protein: CATSRTTGIDEKLFF. The CDR3 nucleotides read TGTGCCACCAGCAGGACGACAGGGATTGACGAAAAACTGTTTTTT.

The chain uses TRBV30 and TRBJ1-1, with D perhaps matching TRBD1 (5 bases). Germline assignment: CDR1 GTSNPN and CDR2 SVGIG (reference sequence). The CDR3 has 13 amino acids. V was shortened by 0 bases and J by 6 bases, with 11 bases between the two germline ends. The CDR3 sequence is CAWSVGGHAEAFF. CDR3 DNA sequence: TGTGCCTGGAGTGTCGGGGGTCACGCTGAAGCTTTCTTT.

V usage is TRBV9 and J usage is TRBJ2-3; 12 nucleotides line up with TRBD2. After removal of 4 bases from V and 3 bases from J, the junction contained 3 bases not matched to a gene. The CDR3 totals 15 residues. Germline assignment: CDR1 SGDLS and CDR2 YYNGEE. The CDR3 reads CASSPLAGGTDTQYF. DNA for the CDR3: TGTGCCAGCAGCCCCCTAGCGGGGGGGACAGATACGCAGTATTTT. Looking up the rest from reference TRBV9 and TRBJ2-3 gives the full variable domain: DSGVTQTPKHLITATGQRVTLRCSPRSGDLSVYWYQQSLDQGLQFLIQYYNGEERAKGNILERFSAQQFPDLHSELNLSSLELGDSALYFCASSPLAGGTDTQYFGPGTRLTVL.

This chain links TRBV7-2 with TRBJ2-3; 9 bases are a match to TRBD2. CDR1 and CDR2 (germline): SGHTA, FQGNSA. Trimming took 6 bases from V and 2 from J; bases not matched to a gene: 18. The CDR3 totals 19 residues. CDR3 in DNA: TGTGCCAGCAGGCGAAGCCAAATAGCGGGGGTAAGAGACACAGATACGCAGTATTTT. It is translated as CASRRSQIAGVRDTDTQYF.

The chain employs TRBV5-4 and TRBJ2-7; no clear D. The CDR3 has 14 residues. Germline CDR1 and CDR2: SGHNT and YYREEE (reference sequence). The V end was cut by 2 bases, the J end by 7 bases, with 16 bases between. CDR3 nucleotides: TGTGCCAGCAGCTTTGTCTCAGTCCCTAGTGAGCAGTACTTC. Residues: CASSFVSVPSEQYF.

This clone was found many times. This chain connects TRBV9 to TRBJ1-2; 7 nucleotides line up with TRBD1. The germline gives CDR1 SGDLS, CDR2 YYNGEE. V shed 2 bases, J shed 2 bases, and the junction held 3 bases outside the gene matches. The CDR3 contains 14 residues. CDR3 protein: CASSVGQTNYGYTF. CDR3 DNA: TGTGCCAGCAGCGTGGGACAGACCAACTATGGCTACACCTTC.

In DNA form, the CDR3 reads TGTGCCAGCAGGGCGGACAGGAGCAATCAGCCCCAGCATTTT. Amino acids: CASRADRSNQPQHF. This chain uses TRBV28 with TRBJ1-5, with 7 bases aligning to TRBD1. Unmatched junction bases numbered 3, after V lost 6 bases and J lost 1 base. Germline CDR1 is MDHEN and CDR2 is SYDVKM. This CDR3 is built from 14 residues.